One and the same sample provided the 20 T cell receptor beta chains below, sequenced in a study of T cells in severe cutaneous drug reactions. Bulk and single-cell libraries used iRepertoire multiplex PCR with TCR subtype-specific primers. TCRdb re-analyzed the multiplex PCR reads; it lists each CDR3 protein once, without DNA. The ten top clones account for 6.5% to 8%, within a sample of about 21,000 distinct CDR3 sequences. Carbamazepine had induced Stevens-Johnson syndrome or toxic epidermal necrolysis in the sequenced donors. Sequencing was carried out using PBMCs. These receptors were taken from a human donor with toxic epidermal necrolysis, a severe cutaneous drug reaction.

This chain joins TRBV4-1 and TRBJ1-2. The germline gives CDR1 MGHRA, CDR2 YSYEKL. The CDR3 has 14 residues. CDR3 loop: CASSQDRAVRSYTF.

CDR3 sequence: CSARDLLAPTDTQYF. The rearrangement uses TRBV20-1 and TRBJ2-3. Germline V gives CDR1 DFQATT, CDR2 SNEGSKA (reference sequence). The CDR3 has 15 amino acids.

This chain joins TRBV5-6 and TRBJ2-5; lacking DNA, the TRBD1 call made by TCRdb goes unchecked. CDR3 length: 15 amino acids. Germline V lookup: CDR1 SGHDT, CDR2 YYEEEE. CDR3 residues: CASSLVTGGRETQYF.

The chain employs TRBV24-1 and TRBJ1-2; TCRdb's assignment of TRBD1 cannot be checked, as there is no DNA. CDR1 and CDR2 (germline): KGHDR, SFDVKD. This CDR3 is built from 12 residues. The CDR3 reads CATSSTGIGYTF.

The V and J genes are TRBV5-1 and TRBJ2-4; no DNA is available, so the TRBD2 call from TCRdb remains unchecked. Per the germline V gene, CDR1 is SGHRS and CDR2 is YFSETQ. The CDR3 is 15 residues long. CDR3 protein: CASSPAGSAQNIQYF.

V and J are TRBV12-3 or TRBV12-4 and TRBJ2-7; with no DNA, the TCRdb D assignment of TRBD1 cannot be verified. The CDR3 has 13 residues. CDR3 in amino acids: CASSFGRAYEQYF.

This sequence joins TRBV9 and TRBJ2-1; TCRdb proposes TRBD2, but this gene call is untestable without DNA. The CDR3 consists of 16 residues. Germline V CDR1 and CDR2: SGDLS, YYNGEE. CDR3 sequence: CASSVDLAGSYNEQFF.

The chain is built from TRBV11-2 and TRBJ2-3; TCRdb lists TRBD1, though no DNA is available to test this call. Per germline, CDR1 SGHAT and CDR2 FQNNGV. The CDR3 is 16 amino acids. This chain's CDR3 is CASSLEAGVGTDTQYF.

This clonotype is labeled medium-sized (0.01 to 0.1%) based on frequency. CDR3 in amino acids: CASRESPIYEQYF. The V gene is TRBV6-6, the J gene TRBJ2-7; TCRdb's D call of TRBD2 is untestable without DNA. Germline values: CDR1 MNHNY, CDR2 SVGAGI (reference sequence). The CDR3 length is 13 residues.

V usage is TRBV7-9 and J usage is TRBJ2-5; the D gene TCRdb calls, TRBD1, cannot be checked with no DNA. Germline V gives CDR1 SEHNR, CDR2 FQNEAQ (reference sequence). CDR3 length: 13 amino acids. CDR3 sequence reads: CASSFPGGETQYF. The full variable domain, rest sourced from reference TRBV7-9 and TRBJ2-5, is DTGVSQNPRHKITKRGQNVTFRCDPISEHNRLYWYRQTLGQGPEFLTYFQNEAQLEKSRLLSDRFSAERPKGSFSTLEIQRTEQGDSAMYLCASSFPGGETQYFGPGTRLLVL.

The rearrangement uses TRBV20-1 and TRBJ2-7. The CDR3 covers 12 residues. From germline, CDR1 is DFQATT and CDR2 SNEGSKA (reference sequence). CDR3 loop: CSARPNTYEQYF.

The chain combines TRBV20-1 with TRBJ2-3; there is no DNA to check the TCRdb D call of TRBD2. Germline loops: CDR1 DFQATT, CDR2 SNEGSKA (reference sequence). The CDR3 contains 15 residues. The chain's CDR3 is CSAVGLAGVSDTQYF.

V and J are TRBV10-1 and TRBJ1-2. The germline V gene has CDR1 WNHNN and CDR2 SYGVQD (reference sequence). There are 15 residues in the CDR3. CDR3 region: CASSESAGRPGGYTF.

This chain joins TRBV28 and TRBJ2-4; the D call from TCRdb, TRBD1, cannot be confirmed without DNA. The length of the CDR3 is 19 residues. Germline CDR1 reads MDHEN; CDR2 reads SYDVKM. CDR3 sequence: CASSSGDYQRDHPRFIQYF.

By frequency, this clonotype registers medium-sized. This chain links TRBV2 with TRBJ2-1; TCRdb gives TRBD2 as the D gene, but with no DNA this cannot be confirmed. Germline V lookup: CDR1 SNHLY, CDR2 FYNNEI. The CDR3 loop spans 14 amino acids. This CDR3 reads CASPTTSGNGEQFF.

CDR3 protein: CASSPQTGTYEQYF. V and J are TRBV4-1 and TRBJ2-7; TCRdb reports TRBD1, a call that lacks DNA to check it against. This CDR3 is 14 amino acids long. CDR1 is MGHRA, CDR2 YSYEKL, per germline.

This chain uses TRBV7-9 with TRBJ2-1. CDR3 length: 13 residues. Germline V gene sequence: CDR1 SEHNR, CDR2 FQNEAQ (reference sequence). CDR3 loop: CASSFSSNNEQFF. The complete variable domain, with remaining parts taken from reference TRBV7-9 and TRBJ2-1, reads DTGVSQNPRHKITKRGQNVTFRCDPISEHNRLYWYRQTLGQGPEFLTYFQNEAQLEKSRLLSDRFSAERPKGSFSTLEIQRTEQGDSAMYLCASSFSSNNEQFFGPGTRLTVL.

CDR3 residues: CASSQDPQGAGEQYF. The chain combines TRBV4-1 with TRBJ2-7; the D call of TRBD1 rests on TCRdb alone, since no DNA is present to check it. The CDR3 runs 15 residues. Germline-derived CDR1 and CDR2 are MGHRA and YSYEKL.

The chain recombines TRBV20-1 with TRBJ2-1; TCRdb returns TRBD2, unconfirmable since there is no DNA. Germline values: CDR1 DFQATT, CDR2 SNEGSKA (reference sequence). This CDR3 is built from 14 residues. This CDR3 reads CSAPLSGRVGEQFF.

V gene TRBV20-1 combines with J gene TRBJ2-7. The CDR3 is 14 amino acids. Germline lookup yields CDR1 DFQATT and CDR2 SNEGSKA (reference sequence). CDR3 sequence: CSARDRVGTYEQYF.